The next 2 T cell receptor beta chains were all read from a single sample in a study of blood T cell repertoires in COVID-19. Data came from immunoSEQ multiplex PCR; TCRdb stores just in-frame clones and leaves some out. The top ten hold over 8% of the sample, which has some 270,000 clones, 86% seen once. The source material was peripheral blood. The receptors stem from a man in his forties with active or convalescent COVID-19.

V usage is TRBV6-5 and J usage is TRBJ2-7; possibly TRBD2 for D (5 bases). Trimming took 6 bases from V and 2 from J, leaving 11 bases between them. The CDR3 is made up of 13 amino acids. Germline V gene sequence: CDR1 MNHEY, CDR2 SVGAGI. The CDR3 nucleotides read TGTGCCAGCAGCAAACGGGGTGCCTACGAGCAGTACTTC. Its protein product is CASSKRGAYEQYF.

The chain links TRBV6-5 to TRBJ2-7, with 12 bases lining up with TRBD2. Per the germline V gene, CDR1 is MNHEY and CDR2 is SVGAGI. V was pared by 10 bases and J by 1 base, with 8 bases of the junction left unmatched. The CDR3 loop spans 15 amino acids. This chain's CDR3 is CAILAGGPLSYEQYF. The CDR3 DNA is TGTGCCATCCTAGCGGGAGGGCCGCTTTCCTACGAGCAGTACTTC.